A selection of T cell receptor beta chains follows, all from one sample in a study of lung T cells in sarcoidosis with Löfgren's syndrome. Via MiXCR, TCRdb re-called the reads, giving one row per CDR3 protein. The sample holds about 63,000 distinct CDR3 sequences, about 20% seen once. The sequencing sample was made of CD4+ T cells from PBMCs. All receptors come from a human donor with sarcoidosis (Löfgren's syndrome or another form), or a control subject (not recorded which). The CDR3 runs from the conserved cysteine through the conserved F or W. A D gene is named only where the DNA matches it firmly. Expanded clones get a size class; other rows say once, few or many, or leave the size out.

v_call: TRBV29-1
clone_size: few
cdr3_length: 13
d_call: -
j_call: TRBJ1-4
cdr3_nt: TGCAGCGCCGGGGAGGGGAGACGTGAAAAACTGTTTTTT
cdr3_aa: CSAGEGRREKLFF

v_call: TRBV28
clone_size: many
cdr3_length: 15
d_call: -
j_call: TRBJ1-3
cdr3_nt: TGTGCCACTAGTCAGACAGGATTCTCTGGAAACACCATATATTTT
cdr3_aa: CATSQTGFSGNTIYF

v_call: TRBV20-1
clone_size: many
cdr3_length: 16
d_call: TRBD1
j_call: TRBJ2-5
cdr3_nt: TGCAGTGCCCCTAAAATTACGACAGGGAATGGGGAGACCCAGTACTTC
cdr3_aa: CSAPKITTGNGETQYF

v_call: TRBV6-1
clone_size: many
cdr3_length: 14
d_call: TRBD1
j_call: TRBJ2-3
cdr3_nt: TGTGCCGGAGGGACAGGTGACAGCACAGATACGCAGTATTTT
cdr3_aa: CAGGTGDSTDTQYF

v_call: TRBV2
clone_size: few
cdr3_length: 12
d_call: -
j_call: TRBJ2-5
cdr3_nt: TGTGCCAGCAGTTCCATACAAGAGACCCAGTACTTC
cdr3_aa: CASSSIQETQYF

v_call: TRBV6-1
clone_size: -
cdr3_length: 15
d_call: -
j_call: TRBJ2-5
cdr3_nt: TGTGCCAGCAGTGAAGCACGCACCATCCAAGAGACCCAGTACTTC
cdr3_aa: CASSEARTIQETQYF

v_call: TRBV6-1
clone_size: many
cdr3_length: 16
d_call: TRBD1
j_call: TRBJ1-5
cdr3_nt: TGTGCCAGCAGAAAATACGGGACAGGGTTCAATCAGCCCCAGCATTTT
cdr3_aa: CASRKYGTGFNQPQHF

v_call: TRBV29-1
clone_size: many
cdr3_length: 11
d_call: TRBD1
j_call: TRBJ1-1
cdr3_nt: TGCAGCGGCGGACAGGGCACTGAAGCTTTCTTT
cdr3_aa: CSGGQGTEAFF

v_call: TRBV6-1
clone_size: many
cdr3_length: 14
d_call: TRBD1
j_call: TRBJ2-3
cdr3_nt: TGTGCCAGCAGCTATGGGACAGCCACAGATACGCAGTATTTT
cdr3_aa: CASSYGTATDTQYF

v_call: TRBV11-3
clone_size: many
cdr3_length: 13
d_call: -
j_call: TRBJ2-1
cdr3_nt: TGTGCCAGCAGTCGGGACTCCTACAATGAGCAGTTCTTC
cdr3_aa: CASSRDSYNEQFF

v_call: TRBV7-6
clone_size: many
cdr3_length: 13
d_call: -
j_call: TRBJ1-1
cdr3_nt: TGTGCCAGCAGCAGAACGAAGGGCACTGAAGCTTTCTTT
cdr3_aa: CASSRTKGTEAFF

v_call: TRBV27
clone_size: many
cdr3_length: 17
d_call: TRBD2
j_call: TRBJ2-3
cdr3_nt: TGTGCCAGCAGTTCGTTGCTAGCGGGAGCCTTCACAGATACGCAGTATTTT
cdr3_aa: CASSSLLAGAFTDTQYF

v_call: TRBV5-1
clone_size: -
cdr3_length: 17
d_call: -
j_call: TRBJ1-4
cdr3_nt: TGCGCCAGCAGCTTGGGGGGGCCGGGGACACTTAATGAAAAACTGTTTTTT
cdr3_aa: CASSLGGPGTLNEKLFF

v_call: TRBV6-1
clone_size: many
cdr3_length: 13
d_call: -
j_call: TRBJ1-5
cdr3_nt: TGTGCCAGCAGTGAGGGGGGGAAGGGGTCCCAGCATTTT
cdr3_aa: CASSEGGKGSQHF

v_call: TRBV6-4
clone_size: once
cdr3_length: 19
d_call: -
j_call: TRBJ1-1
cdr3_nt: TGTGCCAGCAGTGAAGTTTTTCAATTCCCTTTTCCGGGGGGCACTGAAGCTTTCTTT
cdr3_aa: CASSEVFQFPFPGGTEAFF

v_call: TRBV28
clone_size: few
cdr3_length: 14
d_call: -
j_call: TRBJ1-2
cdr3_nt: TGTGCCAGCAGTTTACCGGGGGGAAGGAACGGCTACACCTTC
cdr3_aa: CASSLPGGRNGYTF

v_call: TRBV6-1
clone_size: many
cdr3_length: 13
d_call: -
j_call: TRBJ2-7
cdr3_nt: TGTGCCAGCAGGCCTACGGGTGGCTACGAGCAGTACTTC
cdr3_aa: CASRPTGGYEQYF

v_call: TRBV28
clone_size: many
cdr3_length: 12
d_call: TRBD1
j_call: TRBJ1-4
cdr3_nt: TGTGCCAGCAGGCTGCGACAGGGAAAACTGTTTTTT
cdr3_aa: CASRLRQGKLFF

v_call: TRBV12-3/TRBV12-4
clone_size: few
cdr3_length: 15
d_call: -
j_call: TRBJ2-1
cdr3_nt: TGTGCCAGCAGTTACTCGACAGCCTCCTACAATGAGCAGTTCTTC
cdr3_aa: CASSYSTASYNEQFF

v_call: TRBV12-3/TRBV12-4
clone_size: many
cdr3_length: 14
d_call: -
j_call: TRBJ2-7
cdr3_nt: TGTGCCAGCAGTATTAGACAGGCCGCGGACGAGCAGTACTTC
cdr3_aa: CASSIRQAADEQYF

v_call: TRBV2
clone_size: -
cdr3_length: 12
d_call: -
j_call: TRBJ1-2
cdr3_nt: TGTGCCAGCAGCGGGACTTCGTATGGCTACACCTTC
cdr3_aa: CASSGTSYGYTF

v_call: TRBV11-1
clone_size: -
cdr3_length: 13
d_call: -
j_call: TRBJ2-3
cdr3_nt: TGTGCCAGCAGCCCGATACTAGCAGATACGCAGTATTTT
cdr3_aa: CASSPILADTQYF

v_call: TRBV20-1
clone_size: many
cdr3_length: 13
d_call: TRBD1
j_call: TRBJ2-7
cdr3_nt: TGCAGTGCTAGTAAAGCAGGGGGCTACGAGCAGTACTTC
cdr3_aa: CSASKAGGYEQYF

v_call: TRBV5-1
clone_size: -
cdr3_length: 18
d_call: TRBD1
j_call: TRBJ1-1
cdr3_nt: TGCGCCAGCAGCTTCCACCGGACAGGGGGCGCCCAGAACACTGAAGCTTTCTTT
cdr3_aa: CASSFHRTGGAQNTEAFF

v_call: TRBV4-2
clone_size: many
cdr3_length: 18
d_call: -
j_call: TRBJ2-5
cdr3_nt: TGTGCCAGCAGCCAGGTCGACTTTTCCCTAGATTTACAAGAGACCCAGTACTTC
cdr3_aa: CASSQVDFSLDLQETQYF

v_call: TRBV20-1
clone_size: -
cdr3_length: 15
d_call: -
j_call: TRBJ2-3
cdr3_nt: TGCAGTGCCCCGGACAAATCAATCTCCACAGATACGCAGTATTTT
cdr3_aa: CSAPDKSISTDTQYF

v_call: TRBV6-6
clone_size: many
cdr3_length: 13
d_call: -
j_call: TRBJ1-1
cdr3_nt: TGTGCCAGCAGTTACTCGCGGAGCACTGAAGCTTTCTTT
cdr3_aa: CASSYSRSTEAFF